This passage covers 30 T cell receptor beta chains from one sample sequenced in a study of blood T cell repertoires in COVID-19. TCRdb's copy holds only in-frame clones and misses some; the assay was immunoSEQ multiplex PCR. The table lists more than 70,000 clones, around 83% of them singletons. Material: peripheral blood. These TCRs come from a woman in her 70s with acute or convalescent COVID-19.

The CDR3 protein is CASSNPAAGGYQPQHF. The DNA for the CDR3 is TGTGCCAGTAGTAATCCGGCAGCCGGCGGGTATCAGCCCCAGCATTTT. The chain links TRBV19 to TRBJ1-5; D is undetermined. V was shortened by 4 bases and J by 5 bases, with 18 bases between the two germline ends. CDR3 length: 16 residues. Germline loops: CDR1 LNHDA, CDR2 SQIVND (reference sequence).

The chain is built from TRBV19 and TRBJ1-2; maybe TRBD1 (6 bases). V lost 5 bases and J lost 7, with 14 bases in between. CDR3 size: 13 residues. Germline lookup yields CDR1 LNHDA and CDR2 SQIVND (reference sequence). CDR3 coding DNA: TGTGCCAGTAGTCCGGACAGTGGGGTTGGCTACACCTTC. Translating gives CASSPDSGVGYTF.

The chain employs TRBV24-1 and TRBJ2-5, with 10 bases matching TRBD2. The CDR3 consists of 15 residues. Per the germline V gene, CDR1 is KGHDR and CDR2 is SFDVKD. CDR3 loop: CAATASGSRAETQYF. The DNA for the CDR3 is TGTGCGGCCACGGCTAGCGGGAGCCGCGCGGAGACCCAGTACTTC.

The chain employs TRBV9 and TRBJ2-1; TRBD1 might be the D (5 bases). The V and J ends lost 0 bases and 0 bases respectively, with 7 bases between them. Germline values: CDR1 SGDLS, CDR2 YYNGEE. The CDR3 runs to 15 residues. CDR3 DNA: TGTGCCAGCAGCGTAGTCGACAGCTCCTACAATGAGCAGTTCTTC. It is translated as CASSVVDSSYNEQFF. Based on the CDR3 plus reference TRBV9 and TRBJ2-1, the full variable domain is DSGVTQTPKHLITATGQRVTLRCSPRSGDLSVYWYQQSLDQGLQFLIQYYNGEERAKGNILERFSAQQFPDLHSELNLSSLELGDSALYFCASSVVDSSYNEQFFGPGTRLTVL.

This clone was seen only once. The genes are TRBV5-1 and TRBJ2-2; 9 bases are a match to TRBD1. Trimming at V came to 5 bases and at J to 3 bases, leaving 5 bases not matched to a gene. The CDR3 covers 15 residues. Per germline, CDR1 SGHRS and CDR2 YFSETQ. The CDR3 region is CASSRDRADTGELFF. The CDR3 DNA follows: TGCGCCAGCAGTAGGGACAGGGCTGACACCGGGGAGCTGTTTTTT. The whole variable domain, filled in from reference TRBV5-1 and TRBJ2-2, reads KAGVTQTPRYLIKTRGQQVTLSCSPISGHRSVSWYQQTPGQGLQFLFEYFSETQRNKGNFPGRFSGRQFSNSRSEMNVSTLELGDSALYLCASSRDRADTGELFFGEGSRLTVL.

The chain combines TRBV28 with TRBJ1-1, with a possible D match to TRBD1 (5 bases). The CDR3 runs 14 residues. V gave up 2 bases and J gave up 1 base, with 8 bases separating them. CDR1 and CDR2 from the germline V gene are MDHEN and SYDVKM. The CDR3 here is CASSLRQRNTEAFF. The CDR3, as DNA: TGTGCCAGCAGTTTAAGACAGAGGAACACTGAAGCTTTCTTT.

The CDR3 DNA follows: TGTGCCAGCCGGGACAGACGCAACACCGGGGAGCTGTTTTTT. Translating it yields CASRDRRNTGELFF. V is TRBV2 and J is TRBJ2-2, with 7 nucleotides matching TRBD1. Germline V gene data show CDR1 as SNHLY and CDR2 as FYNNEI. The CDR3 has 14 residues. J was trimmed by 2 bases and V by 8 bases; bases with no gene match: 5.

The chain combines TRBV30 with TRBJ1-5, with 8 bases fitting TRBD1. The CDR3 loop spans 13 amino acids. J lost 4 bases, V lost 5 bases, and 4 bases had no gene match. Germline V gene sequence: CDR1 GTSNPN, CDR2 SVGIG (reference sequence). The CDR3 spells CAWSGGPNQPQHF. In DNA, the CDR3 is TGTGCCTGGTCAGGGGGCCCAAATCAGCCCCAGCATTTT.

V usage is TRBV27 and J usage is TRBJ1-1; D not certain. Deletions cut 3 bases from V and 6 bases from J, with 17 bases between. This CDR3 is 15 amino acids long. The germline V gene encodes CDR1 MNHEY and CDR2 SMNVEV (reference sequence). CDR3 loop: CASSFTRGIGPEAFF. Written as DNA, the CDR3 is TGTGCCAGCAGTTTTACCCGGGGAATAGGCCCTGAAGCTTTCTTT.

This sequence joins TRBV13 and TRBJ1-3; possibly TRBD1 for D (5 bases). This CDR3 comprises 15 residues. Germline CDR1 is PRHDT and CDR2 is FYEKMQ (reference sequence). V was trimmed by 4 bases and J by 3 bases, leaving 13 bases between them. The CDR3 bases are TGTGCCAGCAGCTACCGACAGAGTGGTGGAAACACCATATATTTT. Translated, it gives CASSYRQSGGNTIYF.

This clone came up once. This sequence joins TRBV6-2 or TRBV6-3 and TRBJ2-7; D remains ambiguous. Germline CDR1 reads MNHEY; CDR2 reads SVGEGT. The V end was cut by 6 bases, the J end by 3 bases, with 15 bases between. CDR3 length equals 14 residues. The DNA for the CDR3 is TGTGCCAGCAGGCCTCCGAATGACTTCTACGAGCAGTACTTC. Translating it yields CASRPPNDFYEQYF.

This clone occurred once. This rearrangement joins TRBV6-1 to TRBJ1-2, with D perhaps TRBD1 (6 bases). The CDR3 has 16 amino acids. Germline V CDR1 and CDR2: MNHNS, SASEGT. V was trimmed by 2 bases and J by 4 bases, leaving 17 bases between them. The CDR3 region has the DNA TGTGCCAGCAGTGAATTTCGACAGGTGGGGGCCTATGGCTACACCTTC. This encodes CASSEFRQVGAYGYTF.

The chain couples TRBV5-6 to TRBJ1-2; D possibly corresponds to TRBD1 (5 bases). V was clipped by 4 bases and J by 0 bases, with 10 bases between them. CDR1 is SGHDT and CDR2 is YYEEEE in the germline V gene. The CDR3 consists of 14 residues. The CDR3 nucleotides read TGTGCCAGCAGCCCCTGGGGGGCTAACTATGGCTACACCTTC. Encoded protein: CASSPWGANYGYTF.

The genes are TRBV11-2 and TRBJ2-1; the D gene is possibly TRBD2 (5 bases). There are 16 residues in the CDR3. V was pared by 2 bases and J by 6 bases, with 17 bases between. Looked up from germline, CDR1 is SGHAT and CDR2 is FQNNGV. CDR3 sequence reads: CASSLSAAGVGNEQFF. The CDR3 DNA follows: TGTGCCAGCAGCTTATCGGCAGCCGGGGTGGGCAATGAGCAGTTCTTC.

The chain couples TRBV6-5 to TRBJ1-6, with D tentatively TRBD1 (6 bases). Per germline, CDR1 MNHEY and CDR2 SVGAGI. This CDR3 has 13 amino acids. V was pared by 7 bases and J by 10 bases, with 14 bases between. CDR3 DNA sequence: TGTGCCAGCAACCGGGACATGCGATCACCCCTCCACTTT. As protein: CASNRDMRSPLHF.

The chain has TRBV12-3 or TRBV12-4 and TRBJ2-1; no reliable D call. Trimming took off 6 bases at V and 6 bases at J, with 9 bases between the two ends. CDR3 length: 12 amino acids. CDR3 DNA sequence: TGTGCCAGCAGCGCATTGAGCAATGAGCAGTTCTTC. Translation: CASSALSNEQFF.

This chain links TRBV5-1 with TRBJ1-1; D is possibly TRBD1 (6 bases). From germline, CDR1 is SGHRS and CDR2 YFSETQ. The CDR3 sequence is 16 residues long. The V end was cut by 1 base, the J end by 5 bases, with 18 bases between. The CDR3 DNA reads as TGCGCCAGCAGCTTGCAACCAACAGGGCCCGCGACTGAAGCTTTCTTT. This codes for CASSLQPTGPATEAFF. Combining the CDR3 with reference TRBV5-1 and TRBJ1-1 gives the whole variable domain KAGVTQTPRYLIKTRGQQVTLSCSPISGHRSVSWYQQTPGQGLQFLFEYFSETQRNKGNFPGRFSGRQFSNSRSEMNVSTLELGDSALYLCASSLQPTGPATEAFFGQGTRLTVV.

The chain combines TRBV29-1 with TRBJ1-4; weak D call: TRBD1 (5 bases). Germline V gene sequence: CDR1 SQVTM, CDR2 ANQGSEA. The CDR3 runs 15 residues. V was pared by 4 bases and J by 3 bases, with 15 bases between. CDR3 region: CSVGQGGAPNEKLFF. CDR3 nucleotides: TGCAGCGTTGGGCAGGGAGGTGCACCTAATGAAAAACTGTTTTTT.

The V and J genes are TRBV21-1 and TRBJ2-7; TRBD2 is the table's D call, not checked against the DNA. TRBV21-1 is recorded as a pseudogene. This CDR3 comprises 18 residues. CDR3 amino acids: CASSKVGRGLLSSYEQYF. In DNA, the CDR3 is TGTGCCAGCAGCAAAGTCGGTCGAGGACTCTTGAGCTCCTACGAGCAGTACTTC.

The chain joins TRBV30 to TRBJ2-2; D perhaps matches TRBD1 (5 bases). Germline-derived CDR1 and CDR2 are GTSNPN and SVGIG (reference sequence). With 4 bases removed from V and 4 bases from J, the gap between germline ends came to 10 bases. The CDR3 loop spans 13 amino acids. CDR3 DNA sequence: TGTGCCTGGACATATCAGGGCACCGGGGAGCTGTTTTTT. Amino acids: CAWTYQGTGELFF.

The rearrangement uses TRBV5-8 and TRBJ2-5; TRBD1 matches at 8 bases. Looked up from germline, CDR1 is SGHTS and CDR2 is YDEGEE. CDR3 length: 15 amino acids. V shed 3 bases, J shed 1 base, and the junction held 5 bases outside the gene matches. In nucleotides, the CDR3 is TGTGCCAGCAGCTCCGGACAGGGAATCCAAGAGACCCAGTACTTC. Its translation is CASSSGQGIQETQYF.

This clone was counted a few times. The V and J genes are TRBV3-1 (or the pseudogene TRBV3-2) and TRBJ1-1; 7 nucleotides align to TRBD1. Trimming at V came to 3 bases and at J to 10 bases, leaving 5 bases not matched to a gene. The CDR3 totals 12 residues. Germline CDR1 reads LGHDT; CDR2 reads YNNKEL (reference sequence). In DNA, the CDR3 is TGTGCCAGCAGCCAGACAGGGAAGGTAGCTTTCTTT. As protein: CASSQTGKVAFF.

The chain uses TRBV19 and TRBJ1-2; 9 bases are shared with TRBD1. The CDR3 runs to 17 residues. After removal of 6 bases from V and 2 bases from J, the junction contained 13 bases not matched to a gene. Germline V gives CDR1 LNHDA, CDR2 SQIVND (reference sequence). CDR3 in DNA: TGTGCCAGTAGGCAGTCCCCGGGACAGGGACCCAACTATGGCTACACCTTC. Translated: CASRQSPGQGPNYGYTF.

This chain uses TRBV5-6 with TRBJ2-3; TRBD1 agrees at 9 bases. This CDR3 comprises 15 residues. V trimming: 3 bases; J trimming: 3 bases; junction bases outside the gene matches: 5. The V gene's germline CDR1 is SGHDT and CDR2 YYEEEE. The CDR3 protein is CASSSAGQGTDTQYF. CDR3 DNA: TGTGCCAGCAGCTCGGCCGGACAGGGGACAGATACGCAGTATTTT. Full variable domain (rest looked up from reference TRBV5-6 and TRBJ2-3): DAGVTQSPTHLIKTRGQQVTLRCSPKSGHDTVSWYQQALGQGPQFIFQYYEEEERQRGNFPDRFSGHQFPNYSSELNVNALLLGDSALYLCASSSAGQGTDTQYFGPGTRLTVL.

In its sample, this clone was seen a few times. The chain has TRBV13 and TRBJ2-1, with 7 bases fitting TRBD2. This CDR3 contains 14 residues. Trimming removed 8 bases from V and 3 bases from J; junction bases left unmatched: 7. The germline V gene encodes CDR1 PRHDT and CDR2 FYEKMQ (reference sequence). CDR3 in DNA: TGTGCCAGCGCCCCGGGCGGGAGCTACAATGAGCAGTTCTTC. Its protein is CASAPGGSYNEQFF.

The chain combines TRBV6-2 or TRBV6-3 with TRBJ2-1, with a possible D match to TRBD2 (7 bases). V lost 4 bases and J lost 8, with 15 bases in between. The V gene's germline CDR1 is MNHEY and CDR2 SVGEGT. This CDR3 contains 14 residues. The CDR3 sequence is CASSWEGDFDEQFF. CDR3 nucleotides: TGTGCCAGCAGTTGGGAGGGGGACTTTGATGAGCAGTTCTTC.

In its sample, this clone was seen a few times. The chain's CDR3 is CASSFGGGGNQPQHF. The CDR3 nucleotides read TGTGCCAGCAGTTTTGGCGGGGGGGGAAATCAGCCCCAGCATTTT. J is TRBJ1-5 and V is TRBV28; maybe TRBD1 (5 bases). Germline V gene lookup returns CDR1 MDHEN and CDR2 SYDVKM. The V gene lost 3 bases and the J gene lost 4 bases, with 13 bases spanning the gap. The CDR3 is 15 residues long.

CDR3 in DNA: TGCAGTGCTAGTCCGGGAGTACCCTACAATGAGCAGTTCTTC. Protein sequence: CSASPGVPYNEQFF. The chain combines TRBV20-1 with TRBJ2-1; possibly TRBD2 for D (6 bases). Germline V gene data show CDR1 as DFQATT and CDR2 as SNEGSKA (reference sequence). V was pared by 3 bases and J by 2 bases, with 11 bases between. The CDR3 consists of 14 residues.

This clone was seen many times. The CDR3 loop reads CASSQGQISGNTIYF. The CDR3 coding sequence is TGTGCCAGCAGCCAAGGCCAGATCTCTGGAAACACCATATATTTT. The J gene is TRBJ1-3, the V gene TRBV3-1 (or the pseudogene TRBV3-2); D remains unclear. Trimming removed 1 base at V and 0 bases at J, with 7 bases between. This CDR3 has 15 residues. Germline CDR1 reads LGHDT; CDR2 reads YNNKEL (reference sequence).

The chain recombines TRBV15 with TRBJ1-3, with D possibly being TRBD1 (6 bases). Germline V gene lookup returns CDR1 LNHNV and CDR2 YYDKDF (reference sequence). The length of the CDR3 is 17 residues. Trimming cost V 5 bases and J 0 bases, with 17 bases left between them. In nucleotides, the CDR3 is TGTGCCACCAGCCGCGCCGGGACACCGAGCTCTGGAAACACCATATATTTT. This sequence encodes CATSRAGTPSSGNTIYF.